The 32 T cell receptor beta chains in this list originate from one sample, sequenced in a study of T cells in Graves' hyperthyroidism and ophthalmopathy. TCR beta CDR3 regions were amplified from RNA transcripts. First-round RT-PCR with HTBI primers amplified the TCR CDR3 region. In TCRdb, the multiplex PCR reads were re-called with MiXCR into one record per CDR3 protein. This sample has 400,000 or so distinct CDR3 sequences, with around 15% found just once. Sample: blood. The origin of the receptors is an older woman with Graves' ophthalmopathy.

The chain recombines TRBV20-1 with TRBJ2-7; D is perhaps TRBD2 (5 bases). The CDR3 has 13 residues. V shed 0 bases and J shed 5 bases, with 11 bases lying between them. The germline gives CDR1 DFQATT, CDR2 SNEGSKA (reference sequence). The CDR3 spells CSAREDSTDEQYF. Written as DNA, the CDR3 is TGCAGTGCTAGAGAGGACTCAACGGACGAGCAGTACTTC.

The rearrangement uses TRBV20-1 and TRBJ2-6; D is ambiguous. The CDR3 is 13 amino acids. The germline CDR1 and CDR2 sequences are DFQATT and SNEGSKA (reference sequence). V was pared by 3 bases and J by 2 bases, with 5 bases between. As DNA, the CDR3 is TGCAGTGCTAGTACGGCTGGGGCCAACGTCCTGACTTTC. Encoded protein: CSASTAGANVLTF.

The table lists this clonotype with many counts. This sequence joins TRBV27 and TRBJ2-1; D ambiguous. This CDR3 region has 15 residues. Germline CDR1 is MNHEY and CDR2 is SMNVEV (reference sequence). Deletions cut 4 bases from V and 3 bases from J, with 13 bases between. The CDR3 DNA reads TGTGCCAGCAGTTATACGGCAGACGTCTACAATGAGCAGTTCTTC. The encoded protein is CASSYTADVYNEQFF.

Ten or more counts support this clonotype. V and J are TRBV4-1 and TRBJ2-1, with 12 positions matching TRBD1. Trimming cost V 4 bases and J 7 bases; bases outside gene matches: 5. The CDR3 is 15 amino acids. Germline V gene lookup returns CDR1 MGHRA and CDR2 YSYEKL. The CDR3 DNA is TGCGCCAGCAGCCCTTCGGGACAGGGGGCGAATGAGCAGTTCTTC. Translation gives CASSPSGQGANEQFF.

This clonotype appeared many times. This sequence joins TRBV5-1 and TRBJ1-2; D remains unclear. The CDR3 loop spans 14 amino acids. Germline values: CDR1 SGHRS, CDR2 YFSETQ. V was trimmed by 0 bases and J by 2 bases, leaving 8 bases between them. The CDR3, as DNA: TGCGCCAGCAGCTTGGAGGTCAACAACTATGGCTACACCTTC. This sequence encodes CASSLEVNNYGYTF.

This clonotype has ten or more counts. V and J are TRBV2 and TRBJ2-1; 9 nucleotides match TRBD2. This CDR3 contains 16 residues. CDR1 SNHLY and CDR2 FYNNEI come from the germline V gene. J lost 0 bases, V lost 7 bases, and 7 bases had no gene match. The CDR3 loop reads CASTGLALSSYNEQFF. The CDR3 region has the DNA TGTGCCAGCACTGGACTAGCGCTAAGCTCCTACAATGAGCAGTTCTTC.

This clonotype was counted between two and nine times. The chain has TRBV5-1 and TRBJ2-2, with D perhaps TRBD1 or TRBD2 (5 bases each). Trimming took off 7 bases at V and 4 bases at J, with 11 bases between the two ends. Germline V gene data show CDR1 as SGHRS and CDR2 as YFSETQ. The CDR3 runs to 13 residues. The CDR3, as DNA: TGCGCCAGCGGGGGAGAGGGCACCGGGGAGCTGTTTTTT. It yields the protein CASGGEGTGELFF.

At least ten counts were recorded for this clonotype. The chain is built from TRBV20-1 and TRBJ1-2; no definite D call. V was shortened by 0 bases and J by 2 bases, with 7 bases between the two germline ends. The V gene's germline CDR1 is DFQATT and CDR2 SNEGSKA (reference sequence). The CDR3 spans 13 residues. CDR3 sequence: CSARDNRNYGYTF. In DNA form, the CDR3 reads TGCAGTGCTAGAGATAACCGGAACTATGGCTACACCTTC.

The chain links TRBV3-1 to TRBJ1-6; D is perhaps TRBD1 (5 bases). V gave up 1 base and J gave up 9 bases, with 13 bases separating them. Germline assignment: CDR1 LGHDT and CDR2 YNNKEL (reference sequence). The CDR3 totals 15 residues. The CDR3 DNA reads as TGTGCCAGCAGCCAAGTGGGGGGGGTAGGTTCACCCCTCCACTTT. Encoded protein: CASSQVGGVGSPLHF.

The sample holds a few counts of this clonotype. CDR3 amino acids: CASSLELDRGYEQYF. The CDR3 nucleotides read TGCGCCAGCAGCTTGGAATTGGACAGGGGTTACGAGCAGTACTTC. The chain has TRBV5-1 and TRBJ2-7, with TRBD1 matching over 9 bases. In germline, CDR1 is SGHRS, CDR2 YFSETQ. V lost 0 bases and J lost 4; bases outside the gene matches: 5. The CDR3 runs 15 residues.

This clonotype was seen a handful of times. V gene TRBV6-1 combines with J gene TRBJ1-4; D is uncertain. Germline-derived CDR1 and CDR2 are MNHNS and SASEGT. The CDR3 covers 15 residues. Trimming took off 8 bases at V and 0 bases at J, with 13 bases between the two ends. CDR3 residues: CASVKRPATNEKLFF. The CDR3 DNA follows: TGTGCCAGCGTAAAGAGACCAGCAACTAATGAAAAACTGTTTTTT.

This clonotype was observed at least ten times. This chain links TRBV5-6 with TRBJ1-6; tentatively, D is TRBD1 (6 bases). Germline V gives CDR1 SGHDT, CDR2 YYEEEE. V lost 0 bases, J lost 8 bases, and 6 bases lay in between. CDR3 length: 13 amino acids. CDR3 DNA sequence: TGTGCCAGCAGCTTGGCAGGGGATTCACCCCTCCACTTT. Protein sequence: CASSLAGDSPLHF. Combining the CDR3 with reference TRBV5-6 and TRBJ1-6 gives the whole variable domain DAGVTQSPTHLIKTRGQQVTLRCSPKSGHDTVSWYQQALGQGPQFIFQYYEEEERQRGNFPDRFSGHQFPNYSSELNVNALLLGDSALYLCASSLAGDSPLHFGNGTRLTVT.

The sample holds many counts of this clonotype. V usage is TRBV27 and J usage is TRBJ2-3, with D unresolved. Germline V gene lookup returns CDR1 MNHEY and CDR2 SMNVEV (reference sequence). Trimming took off 5 bases at V and 4 bases at J, with 13 bases between the two ends. This CDR3 has 14 amino acids. The CDR3 bases are TGTGCCAGCAGTCTTCTCTTCAACCCAGATACGCAGTATTTT. Translated: CASSLLFNPDTQYF.

About this clonotype itself: A much larger clone is a single base away; this may be a read error. The V gene is TRBV5-6, the J gene TRBJ1-6, with a possible D match to TRBD1 (5 bases). The CDR3 runs to 13 residues. CDR1 and CDR2 from the germline V gene are SGHDT and YYEEEE. V was shortened by 4 bases and J by 9 bases, with 11 bases between the two germline ends. In DNA form, the CDR3 reads TGTGCCAGCAGCCTGACAGTGACTTCACCCCTCCACTTT. Translated: CASSLTVTSPLHF.

This clonotype was counted only a few times. The chain joins TRBV19 to TRBJ2-5, with 11 bases fitting TRBD1. Germline-derived CDR1 and CDR2 are LNHDA and SQIVND (reference sequence). V dropped 5 bases and J dropped 5; count of bases not matched to a gene: 7. The CDR3 has 15 amino acids. The CDR3 protein is CASSFRTGGWETQYF. The CDR3 DNA reads TGTGCCAGTAGTTTCCGGACAGGGGGCTGGGAGACCCAGTACTTC. The entire variable domain, with the rest obtained from reference TRBV19 and TRBJ2-5, is as follows: DGGITQSPKYLFRKEGQNVTLSCEQNLNHDAMYWYRQDPGQGLRLIYYSQIVNDFQKGDIAEGYSVSREKKESFPLTVTSAQKNPTAFYLCASSFRTGGWETQYFGPGTRLLVL.

In its sample, this clonotype was seen many times. The V and J genes are TRBV20-1 and TRBJ2-7; tentative D call: TRBD1 (7 bases). This CDR3 is built from 15 residues. Trimming removed 0 bases from V and 7 bases from J, with 19 bases in between. Germline loops: CDR1 DFQATT, CDR2 SNEGSKA (reference sequence). The CDR3 nucleotides read TGCAGTGCTAGAGAAGGCGCCGCGCAGGGGGGTGAGCAGTACTTC. Residues: CSAREGAAQGGEQYF.

Details on this clonotype: This may be a read error: a much more frequent sequence differs by one nucleotide. This sequence joins TRBV3-1 and TRBJ2-7, with TRBD2 matching over 10 bases. The junction had 15 bases not matched to a gene; V was cut back by 5 bases and J by 5 bases. The CDR3 contains 17 residues. From germline, CDR1 is LGHDT and CDR2 YNNKEL (reference sequence). The CDR3 nucleotides read TGTGCCAGCAGCTTCAGAGCGACAGGGCTAGCGGGAGACGAGCAGTACTTC. This codes for CASSFRATGLAGDEQYF.

The rearrangement links TRBV27 to TRBJ2-7; D gene ambiguous. The CDR3 sequence is 13 residues long. Germline CDR1 and CDR2: MNHEY and SMNVEV (reference sequence). V shed 0 bases and J shed 3 bases, with 6 bases lying between them. CDR3 coding DNA: TGTGCCAGCAGTTTATCCCCCTACTACGAGCAGTACTTC. Translated, it gives CASSLSPYYEQYF.

At least ten counts were recorded for this clonotype. J is TRBJ2-7 and V is TRBV2, with a possible D match to TRBD2 (6 bases). The germline V gene has CDR1 SNHLY and CDR2 FYNNEI. Between the trimmed V and J ends, which lost 1 base and 6 bases, there was a span of 13 bases. The CDR3 covers 14 residues. CDR3 loop: CASSEGAGRTEQYF. As DNA, the CDR3 is TGTGCCAGCAGTGAAGGGGCAGGGAGGACCGAGCAGTACTTC.

This clonotype was observed many times. The rearrangement uses TRBV30 and TRBJ2-7, with D perhaps matching TRBD1 (8 bases). With 3 bases removed from V and 6 bases from J, the gap between germline ends came to 15 bases. Looked up from germline, CDR1 is GTSNPN and CDR2 is SVGIG (reference sequence). This CDR3 region has 13 residues. The chain's CDR3 is CAWSTGGGTEQYF. The CDR3 DNA sequence: TGTGCCTGGAGCACAGGGGGAGGGACCGAGCAGTACTTC.

The rearrangement uses TRBV10-3 and TRBJ2-5; 10 positions agree with TRBD2. CDR3 size: 14 residues. Trimming removed 4 bases from V and 5 bases from J; junction bases left unmatched: 4. Germline CDR1 is ENHRY and CDR2 is SYGVKD. The CDR3 DNA reads TGTGCCATCAGTGGGACTAGCGGAGGGGAGACCCAGTACTTC. Its protein product is CAISGTSGGETQYF.

This clonotype occurred many times. The chain uses TRBV11-2 and TRBJ2-3; TRBD2 might be the D (5 bases). This CDR3 is 14 amino acids long. V was clipped by 5 bases and J by 4 bases, with 13 bases between them. In germline, CDR1 is SGHAT, CDR2 FQNNGV. The CDR3 bases are TGTGCCAGCAGCCGAGGGCGGTCGTCAGATACGCAGTATTTT. This codes for CASSRGRSSDTQYF.

This clonotype was observed a handful of times. The rearrangement joins TRBV28 to TRBJ1-4; unclear D gene. Trimming took off 7 bases at V and 6 bases at J, with 15 bases between the two ends. The CDR3 spans 14 residues. Germline V CDR1 and CDR2: MDHEN, SYDVKM. The CDR3 sequence: CASKMDAAHEKLFF. The CDR3 DNA is TGTGCCAGCAAGATGGACGCCGCCCATGAAAAACTGTTTTTT.

This clonotype was found many times. This sequence joins TRBV6-6 and TRBJ1-2; D ambiguous. Germline CDR1 and CDR2: MNHNY and SVGAGI (reference sequence). The CDR3 covers 13 residues. Trimming cost V 0 bases and J 4 bases, with 6 bases left between them. This CDR3 reads CASSYSAGYGYTF. In DNA, the CDR3 is TGTGCCAGCAGTTACTCGGCAGGCTATGGCTACACCTTC.

This clonotype showed up many times. The J gene is TRBJ2-1, the V gene TRBV12-3 or TRBV12-4; tentative D call: TRBD2 (6 bases). Trimming cost V 4 bases and J 1 base, with 20 bases left between them. The CDR3 runs 18 residues. As DNA, the CDR3 is TGTGCCAGCAGTTCCCCACTAGCCTCGGGGAGGTCCTACAATGAGCAGTTCTTC. Translating gives CASSSPLASGRSYNEQFF.

This clonotype occurred many times. The J gene is TRBJ2-1, the V gene TRBV11-2; TRBD2 matches 10 bases. Germline V lookup: CDR1 SGHAT, CDR2 FQNNGV. CDR3 length: 19 amino acids. The trim removed 3 bases at V and 6 bases at J, leaving 17 bases unmatched. This CDR3 is CASSFRGSSTSGKVNEQFF. CDR3 DNA: TGTGCCAGCAGCTTCAGGGGGTCTAGTACTAGCGGGAAGGTCAATGAGCAGTTCTTC.

This clonotype was observed many times. The CDR3 nucleotides read TGCAGTGCTCCAAGCTTAGCGGGAACGAACACCGGGGAGCTGTTTTTT. This translates into CSAPSLAGTNTGELFF. The chain has TRBV20-1 and TRBJ2-2; 8 nucleotides line up with TRBD2. Trimming cost V 5 bases and J 0 bases; bases outside gene matches: 8. CDR3 size: 16 residues. Germline lookup yields CDR1 DFQATT and CDR2 SNEGSKA (reference sequence).

In its sample, this clonotype was seen many times. The V call is TRBV20-1, the J call TRBJ2-1; 7 positions match TRBD2. V trimming: 3 bases; J trimming: 10 bases; junction bases outside the gene matches: 6. The CDR3 sequence is 12 residues long. Germline V gives CDR1 DFQATT, CDR2 SNEGSKA (reference sequence). The chain's CDR3 is CSASSREDEQFF. The CDR3 nucleotides read TGCAGTGCTAGCTCCCGGGAGGACGAGCAGTTCTTC.

In this sample, this clonotype turned up a few times. The chain joins TRBV20-1 to TRBJ2-7, with TRBD2 matching 9 bases. Germline loops: CDR1 DFQATT, CDR2 SNEGSKA (reference sequence). V lost 0 bases, J lost 6 bases, and 15 bases stayed unmatched. This CDR3 is built from 17 residues. CDR3 loop: CSARDLQEGLALLEQYF. The CDR3 bases are TGCAGTGCTAGAGATCTCCAGGAAGGACTAGCGCTTCTCGAGCAGTACTTC.

This clonotype was detected a few times. The gene calls are TRBV5-1 and TRBJ1-1, with a tentative D call TRBD1 (5 bases). Germline-derived CDR1 and CDR2 are SGHRS and YFSETQ. This CDR3 is built from 15 residues. V lost 2 bases and J 5 bases, leaving 16 bases between the germline ends. The CDR3 nucleotides are TGCGCCAGCAGCTTAATAGAAGGGGCTGGGACTGAAGCTTTCTTT. Protein sequence: CASSLIEGAGTEAFF. The entire variable domain, with the rest obtained from reference TRBV5-1 and TRBJ1-1, is as follows: KAGVTQTPRYLIKTRGQQVTLSCSPISGHRSVSWYQQTPGQGLQFLFEYFSETQRNKGNFPGRFSGRQFSNSRSEMNVSTLELGDSALYLCASSLIEGAGTEAFFGQGTRLTVV.

This clonotype came up many times. V and J are TRBV7-2 and TRBJ2-5; D may be TRBD1 (6 bases). Trimming left V 2 bases short and J 1 base short, with 8 bases between. Germline assignment: CDR1 SGHTA and CDR2 FQGNSA. This CDR3 spans 14 amino acids. DNA of the CDR3: TGTGCCAGCAGCTTACAGGGGACCCAAGAGACCCAGTACTTC. It codes for CASSLQGTQETQYF.

This clonotype has a count of ten or more. This chain links TRBV6-5 with TRBJ1-5; perhaps TRBD1 as D (6 bases). The CDR3 sequence is 18 residues long. Between the trimmed V and J ends, which lost 0 bases and 4 bases, there was a span of 19 bases. Germline V lookup: CDR1 MNHEY, CDR2 SVGAGI. The CDR3 sequence is CASSYSLPAGANNQPQHF. The CDR3 DNA reads as TGTGCCAGCAGTTACTCACTCCCGGCAGGGGCAAATAATCAGCCCCAGCATTTT.